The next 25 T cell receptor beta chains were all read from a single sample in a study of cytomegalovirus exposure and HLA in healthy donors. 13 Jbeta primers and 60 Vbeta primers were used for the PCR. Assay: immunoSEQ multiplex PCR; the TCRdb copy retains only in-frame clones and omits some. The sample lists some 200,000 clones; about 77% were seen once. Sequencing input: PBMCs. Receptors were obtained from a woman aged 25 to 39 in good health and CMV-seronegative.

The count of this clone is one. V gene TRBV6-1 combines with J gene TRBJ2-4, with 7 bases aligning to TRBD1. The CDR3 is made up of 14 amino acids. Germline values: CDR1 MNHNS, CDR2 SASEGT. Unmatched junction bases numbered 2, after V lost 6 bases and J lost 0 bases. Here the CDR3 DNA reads TGTGCCAGCAGCACAGGGGCAGCCAAAAACATTCAGTACTTC. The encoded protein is CASSTGAAKNIQYF.

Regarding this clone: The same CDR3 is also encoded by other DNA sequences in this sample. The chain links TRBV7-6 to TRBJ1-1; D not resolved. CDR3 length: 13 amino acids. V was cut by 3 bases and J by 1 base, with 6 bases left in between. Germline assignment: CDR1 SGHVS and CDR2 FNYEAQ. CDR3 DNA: TGTGCCAGCAGCTTGAGAGGGAACACTGAAGCTTTCTTT. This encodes CASSLRGNTEAFF.

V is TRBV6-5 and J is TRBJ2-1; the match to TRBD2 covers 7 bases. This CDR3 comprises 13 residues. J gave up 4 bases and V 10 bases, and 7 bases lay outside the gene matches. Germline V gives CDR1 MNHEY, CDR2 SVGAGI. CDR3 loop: CATGTTPYNEQFF. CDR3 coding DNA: TGTGCCACCGGGACTACCCCTTACAATGAGCAGTTCTTC.

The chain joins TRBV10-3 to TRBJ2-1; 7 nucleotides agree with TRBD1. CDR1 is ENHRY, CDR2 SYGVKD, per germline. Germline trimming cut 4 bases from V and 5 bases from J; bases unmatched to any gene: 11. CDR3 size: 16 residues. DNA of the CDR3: TGTGCCATCAGTGCTTCCCCGAAAGACAGGGACAATGAGCAGTTCTTC. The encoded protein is CAISASPKDRDNEQFF.

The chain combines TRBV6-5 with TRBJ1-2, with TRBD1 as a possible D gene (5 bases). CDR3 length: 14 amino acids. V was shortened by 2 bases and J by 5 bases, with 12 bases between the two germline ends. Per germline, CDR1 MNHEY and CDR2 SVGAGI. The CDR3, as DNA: TGTGCCAGCAGTTACGCGGTCCAGGGTTATGGCTACACCTTC. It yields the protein CASSYAVQGYGYTF.

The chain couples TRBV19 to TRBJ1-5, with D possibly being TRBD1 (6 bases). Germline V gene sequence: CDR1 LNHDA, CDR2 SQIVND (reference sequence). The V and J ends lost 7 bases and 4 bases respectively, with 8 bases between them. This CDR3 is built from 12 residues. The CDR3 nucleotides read TGTGCCAGTAAAGACAGGAATCAGCCCCAGCATTTT. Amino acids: CASKDRNQPQHF.

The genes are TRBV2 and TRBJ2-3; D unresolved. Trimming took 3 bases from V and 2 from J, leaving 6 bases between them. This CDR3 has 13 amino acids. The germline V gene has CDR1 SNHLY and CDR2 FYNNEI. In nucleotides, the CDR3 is TGTGCCAGCAGTGATATCTCCACAGATACGCAGTATTTT. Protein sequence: CASSDISTDTQYF.

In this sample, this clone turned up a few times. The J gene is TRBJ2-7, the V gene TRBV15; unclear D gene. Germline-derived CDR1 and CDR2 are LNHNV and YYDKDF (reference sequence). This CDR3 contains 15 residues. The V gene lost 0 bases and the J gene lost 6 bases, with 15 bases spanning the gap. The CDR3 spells CATSRDHSPGSEQYF. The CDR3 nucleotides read TGTGCCACCAGCAGAGATCACTCTCCGGGTAGCGAGCAGTACTTC.

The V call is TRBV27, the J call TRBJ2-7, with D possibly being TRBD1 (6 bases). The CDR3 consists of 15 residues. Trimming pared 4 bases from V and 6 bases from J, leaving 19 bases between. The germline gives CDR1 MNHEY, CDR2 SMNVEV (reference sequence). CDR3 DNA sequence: TGTGCCAGCAGTTATGTGGGGGCAGCCCTCGGCGAGCAGTACTTC. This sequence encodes CASSYVGAALGEQYF.

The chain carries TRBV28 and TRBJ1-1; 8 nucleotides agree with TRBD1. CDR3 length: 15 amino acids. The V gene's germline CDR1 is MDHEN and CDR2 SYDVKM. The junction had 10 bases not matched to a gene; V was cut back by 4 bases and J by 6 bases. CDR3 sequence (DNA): TGTGCCAGCAGTTCATTAGCAGGGGGCGCAGCTGAAGCTTTCTTT. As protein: CASSSLAGGAAEAFF.

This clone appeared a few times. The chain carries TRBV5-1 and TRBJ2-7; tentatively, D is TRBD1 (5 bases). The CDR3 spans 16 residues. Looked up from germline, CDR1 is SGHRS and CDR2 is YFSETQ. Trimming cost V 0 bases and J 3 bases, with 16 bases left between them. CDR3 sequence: CASSLVGPVLGYEQYF. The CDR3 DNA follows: TGCGCCAGCAGCTTGGTGGGGCCGGTCTTAGGCTACGAGCAGTACTTC. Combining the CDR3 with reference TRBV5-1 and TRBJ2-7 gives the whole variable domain KAGVTQTPRYLIKTRGQQVTLSCSPISGHRSVSWYQQTPGQGLQFLFEYFSETQRNKGNFPGRFSGRQFSNSRSEMNVSTLELGDSALYLCASSLVGPVLGYEQYFGPGTRLTVT.

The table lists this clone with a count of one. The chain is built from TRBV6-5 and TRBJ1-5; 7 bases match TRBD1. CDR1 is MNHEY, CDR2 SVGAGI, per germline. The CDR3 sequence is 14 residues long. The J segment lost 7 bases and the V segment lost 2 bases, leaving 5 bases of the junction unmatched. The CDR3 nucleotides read TGTGCCAGCAGTTACAGAGGGGGCGCGCAGCCCCAGCATTTT. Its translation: CASSYRGGAQPQHF.

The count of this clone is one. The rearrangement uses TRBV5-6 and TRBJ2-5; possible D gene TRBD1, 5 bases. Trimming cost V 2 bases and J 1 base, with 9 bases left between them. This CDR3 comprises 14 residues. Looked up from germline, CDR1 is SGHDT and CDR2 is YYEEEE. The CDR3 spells CASSFMTVQETQYF. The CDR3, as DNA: TGTGCCAGCAGCTTTATGACAGTCCAAGAGACCCAGTACTTC.

In nucleotides, the CDR3 is TGTGCCACCAGCAGAGACGGGACTAGCGGTCGTCCCGGGGAGCTGTTTTTT. It is translated as CATSRDGTSGRPGELFF. The V and J genes are TRBV15 and TRBJ2-2, with 11 bases aligning to TRBD2. V lost 0 bases, J lost 6 bases, and 6 bases stayed unmatched. Germline values: CDR1 LNHNV, CDR2 YYDKDF (reference sequence). The CDR3 extends over 17 amino acids.

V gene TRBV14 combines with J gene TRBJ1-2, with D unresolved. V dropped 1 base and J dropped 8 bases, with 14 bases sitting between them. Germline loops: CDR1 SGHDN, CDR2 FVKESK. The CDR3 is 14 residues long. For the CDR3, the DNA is TGTGCCAGCAGCCAAGGATTTCCCCCTAGGGGCTACACCTTC. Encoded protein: CASSQGFPPRGYTF.

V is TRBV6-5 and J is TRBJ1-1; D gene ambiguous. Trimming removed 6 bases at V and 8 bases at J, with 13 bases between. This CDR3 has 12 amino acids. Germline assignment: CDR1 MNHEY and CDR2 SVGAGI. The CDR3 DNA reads TGTGCCAGCAGCGATACGACAACAGAAGCTTTCTTT. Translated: CASSDTTTEAFF.

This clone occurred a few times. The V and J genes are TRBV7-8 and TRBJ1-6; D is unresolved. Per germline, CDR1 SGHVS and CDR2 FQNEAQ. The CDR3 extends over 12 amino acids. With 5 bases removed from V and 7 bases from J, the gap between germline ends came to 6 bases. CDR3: CASSERNSPLHF. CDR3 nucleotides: TGTGCCAGCAGCGAGCGGAATTCACCCCTCCACTTT.

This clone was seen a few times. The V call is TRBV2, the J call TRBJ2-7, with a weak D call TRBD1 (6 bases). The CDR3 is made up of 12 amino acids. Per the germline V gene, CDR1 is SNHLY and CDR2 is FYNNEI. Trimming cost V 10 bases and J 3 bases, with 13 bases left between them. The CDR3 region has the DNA TGTGCCATAATCAGGGGATACTACGAGCAGTACTTC. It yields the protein CAIIRGYYEQYF.

This CDR3 reads CASSQDLAGGSGDTQYF. The CDR3 DNA follows: TGCGCCAGCAGCCAAGACCTAGCGGGAGGATCCGGAGATACGCAGTATTTT. This rearrangement joins TRBV4-1 to TRBJ2-3, with TRBD2 matching 11 bases. The germline CDR1 and CDR2 sequences are MGHRA and YSYEKL. The CDR3 has 17 amino acids. Trimming at V came to 0 bases and at J to 5 bases, leaving 7 bases not matched to a gene.

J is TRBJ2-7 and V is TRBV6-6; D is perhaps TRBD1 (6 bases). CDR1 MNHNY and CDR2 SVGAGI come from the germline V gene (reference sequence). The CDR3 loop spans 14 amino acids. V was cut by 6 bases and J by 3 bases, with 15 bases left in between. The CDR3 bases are TGTGCCAGCAGCTTACTCGGACAGAACTACGAGCAGTACTTC. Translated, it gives CASSLLGQNYEQYF.

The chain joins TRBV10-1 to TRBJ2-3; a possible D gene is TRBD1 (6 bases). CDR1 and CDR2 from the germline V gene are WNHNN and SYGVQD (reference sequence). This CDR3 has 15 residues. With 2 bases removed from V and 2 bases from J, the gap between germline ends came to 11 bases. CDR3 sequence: CASSEMSGATDTQYF. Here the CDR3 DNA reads TGCGCCAGCAGTGAGATGTCAGGGGCCACAGATACGCAGTATTTT.

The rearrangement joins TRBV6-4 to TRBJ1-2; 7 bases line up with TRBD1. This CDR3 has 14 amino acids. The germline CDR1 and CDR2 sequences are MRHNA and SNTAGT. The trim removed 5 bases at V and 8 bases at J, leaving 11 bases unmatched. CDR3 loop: CASSPTGLGRGYTF. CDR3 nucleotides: TGTGCCAGCAGTCCGACAGGGCTGGGACGCGGCTACACCTTC.

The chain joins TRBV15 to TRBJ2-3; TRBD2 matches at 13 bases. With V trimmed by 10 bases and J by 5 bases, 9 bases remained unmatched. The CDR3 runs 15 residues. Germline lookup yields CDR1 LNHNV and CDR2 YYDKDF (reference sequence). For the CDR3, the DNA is TGTGCCATAGGGGGGACTAGCGGGACGATAGATACGCAGTATTTT. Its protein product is CAIGGTSGTIDTQYF.

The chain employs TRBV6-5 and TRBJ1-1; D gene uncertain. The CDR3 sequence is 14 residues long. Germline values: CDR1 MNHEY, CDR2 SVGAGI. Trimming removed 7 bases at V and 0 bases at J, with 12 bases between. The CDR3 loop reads CASKDNLLNTEAFF. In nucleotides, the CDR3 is TGTGCCAGCAAAGACAATCTATTGAACACTGAAGCTTTCTTT.

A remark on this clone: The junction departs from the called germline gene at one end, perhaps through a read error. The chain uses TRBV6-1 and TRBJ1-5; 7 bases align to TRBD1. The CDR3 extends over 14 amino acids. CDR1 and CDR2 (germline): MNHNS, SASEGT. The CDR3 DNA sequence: TGTGCCAGCAGCGAAGCAGGGGGTGATCAGCCCCAGCATTTT. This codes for CASSEAGGDQPQHF.